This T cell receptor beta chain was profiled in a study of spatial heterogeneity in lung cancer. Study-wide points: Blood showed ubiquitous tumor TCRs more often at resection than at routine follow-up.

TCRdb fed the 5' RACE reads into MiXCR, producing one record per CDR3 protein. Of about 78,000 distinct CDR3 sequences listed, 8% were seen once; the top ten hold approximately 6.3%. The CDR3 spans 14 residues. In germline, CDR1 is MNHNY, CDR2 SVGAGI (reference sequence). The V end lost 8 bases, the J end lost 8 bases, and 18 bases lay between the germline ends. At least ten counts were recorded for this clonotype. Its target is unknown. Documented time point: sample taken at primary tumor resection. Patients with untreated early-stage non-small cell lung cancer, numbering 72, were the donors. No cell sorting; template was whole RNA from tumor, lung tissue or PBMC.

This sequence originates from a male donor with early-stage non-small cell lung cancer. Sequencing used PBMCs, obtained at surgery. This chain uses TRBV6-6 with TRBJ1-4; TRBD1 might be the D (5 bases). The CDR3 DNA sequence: TGTGCCAGCCGTCCAGGAGGGGCAGGCGAAAAACTGTTTTTT. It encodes CASRPGGAGEKLFF.